This T cell receptor beta chain was observed in a study of T cell responses to AZD1222 COVID-19 vaccine. V trimming: 4 bases; J trimming: 7 bases; junction bases outside the gene matches: 9. The germline V gene encodes CDR1 MGHRA and CDR2 YSYEKL. CDR3 size: 14 residues. TCRdb's table, derived via immunoSEQ multiplex PCR, lists solely in-frame clones and lacks some. The sample shows 90,000 to 120,000 clones, less than 90% of them seen only once. V gene TRBV4-1 combines with J gene TRBJ1-2; TRBD1 matches 7 bases. Sequencing was performed on peripheral blood, taken on day 0 of AZD1222 vaccination. The origin of this receptor is an adult in good health. CDR3 residues: CASSLDRALVGYTF. The CDR3 nucleotides are TGCGCCAGCAGCCTCGACAGGGCCTTAGTTGGCTACACCTTC.